These T cell receptor beta chains were read from a single sample in a study of blood T cell repertoires in COVID-19. Repertoires were generated with immunoSEQ multiplex PCR, while TCRdb's copy carries only in-frame clones and drops some. The repertoire has about 100,000 clones, roughly 80% of them found once; the top ten carry over 10%. Sequenced material: peripheral blood. The receptors were gathered from a man aged 50-60 years with active or convalescent COVID-19. Each CDR3 is given with its conserved first and last residue. The order of the fields is clone size, V gene, J gene, D gene, CDR3 protein, CDR3 DNA. The D gene is left open where the match is weak. The size field is filled for only some rows; it gives once, few, many or a size class.

abundance: few; v_gene: TRBV2; j_gene: TRBJ2-1; d_gene: .; CDR3aa: CASTAETIEQFF; CDR3nt: TGTGCCAGCACAGCAGAGACTATTGAGCAGTTCTTC
abundance: .; v_gene: TRBV7-9; j_gene: TRBJ1-2; d_gene: TRBD1; CDR3aa: CASSSTGEIYGYTF; CDR3nt: TGTGCCAGCAGCTCTACAGGGGAAATCTATGGCTACACCTTC
abundance: once; v_gene: TRBV2; j_gene: TRBJ2-3; d_gene: TRBD1; CDR3aa: CASSLQGAGTDTQYF; CDR3nt: TGTGCCAGCAGTCTACAGGGGGCTGGCACAGATACGCAGTATTTT
abundance: .; v_gene: TRBV24-1; j_gene: TRBJ2-3; d_gene: .; CDR3aa: CATSDPGVKTDTQYF; CDR3nt: TGTGCCACCAGTGATCCCGGGGTGAAAACAGATACGCAGTATTTT
abundance: .; v_gene: TRBV7-3; j_gene: TRBJ2-5; d_gene: TRBD1; CDR3aa: CASSPGQDRETQYF; CDR3nt: TGTGCCAGCAGCCCAGGACAGGATCGGGAGACCCAGTACTTC
abundance: .; v_gene: TRBV7-9; j_gene: TRBJ2-6; d_gene: .; CDR3aa: CASSLASGVIAGANVLTF; CDR3nt: TGTGCCAGCAGCTTAGCATCCGGGGTTATCGCTGGGGCCAACGTCCTGACTTTC
abundance: once; v_gene: TRBV7-2; j_gene: TRBJ2-7; d_gene: TRBD2; CDR3aa: CASSLSGRGYEQYF; CDR3nt: TGTGCCAGCAGCTTAAGCGGGAGGGGGTACGAGCAGTACTTC
abundance: .; v_gene: TRBV7-9; j_gene: TRBJ1-2; d_gene: .; CDR3aa: CASSLAPRLGGYTF; CDR3nt: TGTGCCAGCAGCTTAGCTCCCAGGCTTGGTGGCTACACCTTC
abundance: .; v_gene: TRBV24-1; j_gene: TRBJ2-5; d_gene: .; CDR3aa: CATSEPDSQETQYF; CDR3nt: TGTGCCACCAGTGAACCGGACAGTCAAGAGACCCAGTACTTC
abundance: .; v_gene: TRBV11-3; j_gene: TRBJ2-7; d_gene: TRBD2; CDR3aa: CASSFKSGRPPFHYEQYF; CDR3nt: TGTGCCAGCAGCTTTAAAAGCGGGAGGCCGCCTTTTCACTACGAGCAGTACTTC
abundance: .; v_gene: TRBV18; j_gene: TRBJ2-1; d_gene: TRBD2; CDR3aa: CASSRGTSGRVEQFF; CDR3nt: TGTGCCAGCTCCCGCGGGACTAGCGGGAGAGTTGAGCAGTTCTTC
abundance: .; v_gene: TRBV10-3; j_gene: TRBJ1-4; d_gene: .; CDR3aa: CAISDDRTTNEKLFF; CDR3nt: TGTGCCATCAGTGACGACAGGACAACTAATGAAAAACTGTTTTTT
abundance: .; v_gene: TRBV4-2; j_gene: TRBJ2-7; d_gene: TRBD2; CDR3aa: CASSPHLGGSRSYEQYF; CDR3nt: TGTGCCAGCAGCCCCCACCTCGGCGGGAGCAGGTCCTACGAGCAGTACTTC
abundance: .; v_gene: TRBV9; j_gene: TRBJ1-1; d_gene: TRBD1; CDR3aa: CASSSQAGQGITEAFF; CDR3nt: TGTGCCAGCAGCTCCCAGGCGGGACAGGGGATCACTGAAGCTTTCTTT
abundance: .; v_gene: TRBV6-1; j_gene: TRBJ2-1; d_gene: TRBD2; CDR3aa: CASSERVVAGGSVEQFF; CDR3nt: TGTGCCAGCAGTGAAAGGGTGGTTGCGGGAGGGTCCGTTGAGCAGTTCTTC
abundance: .; v_gene: TRBV27; j_gene: TRBJ2-2; d_gene: .; CDR3aa: CASSLASGYTGELFF; CDR3nt: TGTGCCAGCAGTTTGGCGTCAGGGTACACCGGGGAGCTGTTTTTT